This passage covers 7 T cell receptor beta chains from one sample sequenced in a study of CD8+CD57+ T cells in acquired aplastic anemia. Genomic DNA acted as the template from which TCR beta VDJ combination and CDR3 sequence profiling were carried out. TCRdb itself ran the reads through MiXCR, one entry per CDR3 protein. The table has about 110,000 distinct CDR3 sequences, about half seen once. Material: sorted CD4+, CD8+, or CD8+CD57+ T cells (not recorded which) from PBMCs. These receptors were obtained from a human donor in good health, serving as a control.

J is TRBJ1-2 and V is TRBV5-1; the D gene is possibly TRBD1 (6 bases). Looked up from germline, CDR1 is SGHRS and CDR2 is YFSETQ. This CDR3 region has 14 residues. V was trimmed by 4 bases and J by 6 bases, leaving 16 bases between them. The CDR3 bases are TGCGCCAGCAGCGTTGACATAACAGGGAATGGCTACACCTTC. Its protein is CASSVDITGNGYTF. The variable domain in full, completed from reference TRBV5-1 and TRBJ1-2, reads KAGVTQTPRYLIKTRGQQVTLSCSPISGHRSVSWYQQTPGQGLQFLFEYFSETQRNKGNFPGRFSGRQFSNSRSEMNVSTLELGDSALYLCASSVDITGNGYTFGSGTRLTVV.

This clonotype has just a few counts. The chain is built from TRBV2 and TRBJ1-6; TRBD1 agrees at 9 bases. With 7 bases clipped from V and 7 bases from J, the junction kept 5 bases outside the gene matches. From germline, CDR1 is SNHLY and CDR2 FYNNEI. There are 14 residues in the CDR3. CDR3 nucleotide sequence: TGTGCCAGCAAGGGGACAGGGCCGAATTCACCCCTCCACTTT. Protein product: CASKGTGPNSPLHF.

The V and J genes are TRBV6-1 and TRBJ1-4, with 9 bases matching TRBD1. The J segment lost 3 bases and the V segment lost 8 bases, leaving 10 bases of the junction unmatched. This CDR3 is built from 16 residues. CDR1 and CDR2 (germline): MNHNS, SASEGT. The CDR3 reads CASRPRTGAPNEKLFF. Here the CDR3 DNA reads TGTGCCAGCCGTCCCCGGACAGGGGCGCCTAATGAAAAACTGTTTTTT.

This clonotype appeared many times. CDR3 coding DNA: TGTGCCAGCAGCTCCGGGACAGTCAACTATGGCTACACCTTC. Translated, it gives CASSSGTVNYGYTF. The chain carries TRBV5-6 and TRBJ1-2; 7 bases are shared with TRBD1. V lost 3 bases and J lost 2; bases outside the gene matches: 4. Germline assignment: CDR1 SGHDT and CDR2 YYEEEE. The CDR3 sequence is 14 residues long.

This chain uses TRBV7-6 with TRBJ2-5; TRBD2 might be the D (6 bases). This CDR3 has 14 amino acids. Germline values: CDR1 SGHVS, CDR2 FNYEAQ. V lost 4 bases, J lost 2 bases, and 11 bases lay in between. In DNA form, the CDR3 reads TGTGCCAGCAGCTGGATGGGACTGCAAGAGACCCAGTACTTC. Translated: CASSWMGLQETQYF.

This clonotype was detected only a few times. J is TRBJ1-2 and V is TRBV7-9; 8 bases match TRBD1. The length of the CDR3 is 12 residues. The ends lost 8 bases at V and 6 bases at J; junction bases unmatched: 5. Germline assignment: CDR1 SEHNR and CDR2 FQNEAQ (reference sequence). This chain's CDR3 is CASQGTGDGYTF. In DNA, the CDR3 is TGTGCCAGCCAAGGGACAGGCGATGGCTACACCTTC. Full variable domain (outside the CDR3, taken from reference TRBV7-9 and TRBJ1-2): DTGVSQNPRHKITKRGQNVTFRCDPISEHNRLYWYRQTLGQGPEFLTYFQNEAQLEKSRLLSDRFSAERPKGSFSTLEIQRTEQGDSAMYLCASQGTGDGYTFGSGTRLTVV.

J is TRBJ1-3 and V is TRBV7-9; no reliable D call. Germline V lookup: CDR1 SEHNR, CDR2 FQNEAQ (reference sequence). The CDR3 totals 13 residues. Deletions cut 6 bases from V and 3 bases from J, with 9 bases between. CDR3 sequence: CASRVRDGNTIYF. The CDR3 DNA sequence: TGTGCCAGCAGGGTACGCGATGGAAACACCATATATTTT.